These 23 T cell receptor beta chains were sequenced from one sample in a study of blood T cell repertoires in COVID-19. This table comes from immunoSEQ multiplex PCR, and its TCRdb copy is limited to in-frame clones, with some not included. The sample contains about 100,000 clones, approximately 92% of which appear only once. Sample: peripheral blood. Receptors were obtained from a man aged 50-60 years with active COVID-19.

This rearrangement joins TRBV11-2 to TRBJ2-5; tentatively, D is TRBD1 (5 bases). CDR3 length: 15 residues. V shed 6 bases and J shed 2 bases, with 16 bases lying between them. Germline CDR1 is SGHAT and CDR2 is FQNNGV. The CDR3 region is CASSSPRTYQETQYF. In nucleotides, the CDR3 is TGTGCCAGCAGTTCCCCTAGGACATATCAAGAGACCCAGTACTTC.

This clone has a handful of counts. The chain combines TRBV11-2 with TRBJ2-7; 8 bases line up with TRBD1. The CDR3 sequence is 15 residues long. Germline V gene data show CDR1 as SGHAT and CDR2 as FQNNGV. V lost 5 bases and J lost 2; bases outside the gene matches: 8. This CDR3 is CASSQLRGQAYEQYF. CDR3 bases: TGTGCCAGCAGCCAGCTTCGGGGACAGGCCTACGAGCAGTACTTC.

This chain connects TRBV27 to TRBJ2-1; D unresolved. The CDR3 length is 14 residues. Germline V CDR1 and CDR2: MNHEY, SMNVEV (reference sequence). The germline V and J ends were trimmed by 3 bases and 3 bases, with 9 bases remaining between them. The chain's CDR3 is CASSFQAHYNEQFF. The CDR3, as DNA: TGTGCCAGCAGTTTCCAAGCTCACTACAATGAGCAGTTCTTC.

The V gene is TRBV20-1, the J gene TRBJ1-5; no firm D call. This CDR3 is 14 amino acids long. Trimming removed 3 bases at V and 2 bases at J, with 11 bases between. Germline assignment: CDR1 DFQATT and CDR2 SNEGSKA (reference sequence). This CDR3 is CSASVGAGNQPQHF. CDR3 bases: TGCAGTGCTAGTGTGGGAGCCGGCAATCAGCCCCAGCATTTT.

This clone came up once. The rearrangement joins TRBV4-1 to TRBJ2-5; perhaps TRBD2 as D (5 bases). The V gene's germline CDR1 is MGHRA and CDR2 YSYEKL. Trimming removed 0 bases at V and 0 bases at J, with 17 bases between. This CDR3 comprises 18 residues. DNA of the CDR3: TGCGCCAGCAGCCAAGATCGGGAAGCGGCCTTGTACCAAGAGACCCAGTACTTC. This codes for CASSQDREAALYQETQYF.

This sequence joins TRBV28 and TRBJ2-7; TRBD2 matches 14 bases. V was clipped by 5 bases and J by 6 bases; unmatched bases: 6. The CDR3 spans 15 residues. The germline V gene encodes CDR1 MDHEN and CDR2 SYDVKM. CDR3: CASSQPGLAGGEQYF. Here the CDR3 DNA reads TGTGCCAGCAGTCAACCCGGACTAGCGGGAGGCGAGCAGTACTTC.

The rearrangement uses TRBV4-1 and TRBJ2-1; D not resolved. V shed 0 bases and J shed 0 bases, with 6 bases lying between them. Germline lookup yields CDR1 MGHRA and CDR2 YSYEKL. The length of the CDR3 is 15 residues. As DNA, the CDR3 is TGCGCCAGCAGCCAAGACCGCAGCTCCTACAATGAGCAGTTCTTC. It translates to CASSQDRSSYNEQFF.

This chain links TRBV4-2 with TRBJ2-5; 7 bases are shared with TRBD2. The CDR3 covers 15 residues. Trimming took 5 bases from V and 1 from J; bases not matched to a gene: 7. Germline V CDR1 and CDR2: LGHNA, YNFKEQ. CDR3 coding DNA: TGTGCCAGCAGCTCCCTGCCTAGCGGCCAAGAGACCCAGTACTTC. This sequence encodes CASSSLPSGQETQYF.

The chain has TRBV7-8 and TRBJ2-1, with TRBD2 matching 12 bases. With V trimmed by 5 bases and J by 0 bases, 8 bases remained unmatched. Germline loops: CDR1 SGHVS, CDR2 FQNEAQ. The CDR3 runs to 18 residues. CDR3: CASSPGLAGGISYNEQFF. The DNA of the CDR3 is TGTGCCAGCAGCCCGGGACTAGCGGGTGGGATCTCCTACAATGAGCAGTTCTTC.

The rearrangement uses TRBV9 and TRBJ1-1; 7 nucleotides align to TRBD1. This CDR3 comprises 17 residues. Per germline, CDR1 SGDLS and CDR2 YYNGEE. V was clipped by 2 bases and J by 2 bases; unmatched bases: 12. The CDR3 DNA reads TGTGCCAGCAGCGTTAGTGTCGAGGGGGCGCGAAACACTGAAGCTTTCTTT. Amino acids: CASSVSVEGARNTEAFF.

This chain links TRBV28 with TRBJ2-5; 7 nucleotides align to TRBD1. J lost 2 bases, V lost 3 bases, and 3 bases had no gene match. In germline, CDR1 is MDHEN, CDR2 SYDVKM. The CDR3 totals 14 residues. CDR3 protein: CASSFGQDQETQYF. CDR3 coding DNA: TGTGCCAGCAGTTTCGGACAGGATCAAGAGACCCAGTACTTC.

CDR3 sequence reads: CAIGTSLDEQYF. DNA of the CDR3: TGTGCCATCGGGACTAGCCTGGACGAGCAGTACTTC. The V gene is TRBV10-3, the J gene TRBJ2-7; 9 nucleotides line up with TRBD2. Germline lookup yields CDR1 ENHRY and CDR2 SYGVKD. V trimming: 8 bases; J trimming: 5 bases; junction bases outside the gene matches: 4. The CDR3 runs 12 residues.

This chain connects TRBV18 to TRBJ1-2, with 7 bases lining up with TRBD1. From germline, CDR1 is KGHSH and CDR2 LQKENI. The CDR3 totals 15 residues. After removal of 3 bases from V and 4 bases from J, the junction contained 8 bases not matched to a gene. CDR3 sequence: CASSPQGVVSYGYTF. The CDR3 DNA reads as TGTGCCAGCTCACCCCAGGGGGTGGTTAGCTATGGCTACACCTTC.

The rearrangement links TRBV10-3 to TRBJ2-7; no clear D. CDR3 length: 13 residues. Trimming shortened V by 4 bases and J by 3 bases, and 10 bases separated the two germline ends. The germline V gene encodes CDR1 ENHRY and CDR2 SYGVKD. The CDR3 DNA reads TGTGCCATCAGTGTTTTGAGTAGCTACGAGCAGTACTTC. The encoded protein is CAISVLSSYEQYF.

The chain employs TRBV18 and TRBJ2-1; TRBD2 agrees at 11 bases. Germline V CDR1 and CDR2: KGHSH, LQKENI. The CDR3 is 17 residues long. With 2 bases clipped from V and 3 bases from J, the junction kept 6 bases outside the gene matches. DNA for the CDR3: TGTGCCAGCTCACCAAAGGCTAGCGGGAGGAACTACAATGAGCAGTTCTTC. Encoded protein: CASSPKASGRNYNEQFF. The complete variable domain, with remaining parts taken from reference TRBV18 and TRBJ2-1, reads NAGVMQNPRHLVRRRGQEARLRCSPMKGHSHVYWYRQLPEEGLKFMVYLQKENIIDESGMPKERFSAEFPKEGPSILRIQQVVRGDSAAYFCASSPKASGRNYNEQFFGPGTRLTVL.

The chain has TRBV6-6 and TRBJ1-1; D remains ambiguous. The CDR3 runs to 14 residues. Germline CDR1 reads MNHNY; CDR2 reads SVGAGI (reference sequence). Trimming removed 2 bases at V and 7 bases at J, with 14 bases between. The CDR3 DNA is TGTGCCAGCAGTTACGACATACGGAAAAGTGAAGCTTTCTTT. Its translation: CASSYDIRKSEAFF.

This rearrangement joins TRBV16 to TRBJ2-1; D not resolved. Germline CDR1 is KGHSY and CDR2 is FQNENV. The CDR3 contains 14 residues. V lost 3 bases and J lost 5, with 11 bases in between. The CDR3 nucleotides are TGTGCCAGCAGCCAGTTGTCCTTAAACAATGAGCAGTTCTTC. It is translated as CASSQLSLNNEQFF. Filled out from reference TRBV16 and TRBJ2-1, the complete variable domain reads GEEVAQTPKHLVRGEGQKAKLYCAPIKGHSYVFWYQQVLKNEFKFLISFQNENVFDETGMPKERFSAKCLPNSPCSLEIQATKLEDSAVYFCASSQLSLNNEQFFGPGTRLTVL.

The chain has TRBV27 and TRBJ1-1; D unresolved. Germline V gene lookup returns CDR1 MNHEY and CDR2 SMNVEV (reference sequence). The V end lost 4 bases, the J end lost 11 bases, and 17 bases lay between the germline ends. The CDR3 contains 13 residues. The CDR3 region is CASSSGIGIGAFF. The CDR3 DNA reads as TGTGCCAGCAGTTCCGGAATCGGCATCGGGGCTTTCTTT.

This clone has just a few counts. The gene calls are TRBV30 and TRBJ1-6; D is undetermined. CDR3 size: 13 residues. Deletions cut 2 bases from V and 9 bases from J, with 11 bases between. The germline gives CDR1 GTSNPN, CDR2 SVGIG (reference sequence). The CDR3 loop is CAWSPDMVSPLHF. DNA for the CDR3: TGTGCCTGGAGTCCTGACATGGTTTCACCCCTCCACTTT.

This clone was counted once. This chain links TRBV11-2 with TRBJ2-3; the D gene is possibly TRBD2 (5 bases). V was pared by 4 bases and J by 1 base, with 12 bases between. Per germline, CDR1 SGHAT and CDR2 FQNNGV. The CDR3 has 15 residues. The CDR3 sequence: CASSSRGHRTDTQYF. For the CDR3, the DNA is TGTGCCAGCAGCTCCAGAGGGCACCGCACAGATACGCAGTATTTT. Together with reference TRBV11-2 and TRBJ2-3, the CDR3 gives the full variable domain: EAGVAQSPRYKIIEKRQSVAFWCNPISGHATLYWYQQILGQGPKLLIQFQNNGVVDDSQLPKDRFSAERLKGVDSTLKIQPAKLEDSAVYLCASSSRGHRTDTQYFGPGTRLTVL.

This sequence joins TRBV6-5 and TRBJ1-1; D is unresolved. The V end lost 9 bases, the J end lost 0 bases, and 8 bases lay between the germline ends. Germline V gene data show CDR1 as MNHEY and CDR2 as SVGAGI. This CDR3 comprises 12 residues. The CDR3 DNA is TGTGCCAGTGGGAGCATGAACACTGAAGCTTTCTTT. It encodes CASGSMNTEAFF.

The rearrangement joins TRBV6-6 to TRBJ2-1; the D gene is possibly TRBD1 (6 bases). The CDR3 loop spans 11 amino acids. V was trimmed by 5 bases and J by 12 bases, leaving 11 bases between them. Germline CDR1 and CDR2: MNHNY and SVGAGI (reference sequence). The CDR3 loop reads CASSGTGLQFF. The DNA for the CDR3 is TGTGCCAGCAGTGGTACAGGGTTGCAGTTCTTC.

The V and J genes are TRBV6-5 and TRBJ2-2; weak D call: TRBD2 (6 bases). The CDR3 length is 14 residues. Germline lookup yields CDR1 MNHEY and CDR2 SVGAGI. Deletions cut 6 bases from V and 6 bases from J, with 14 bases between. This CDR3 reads CASSPGPSAGELFF. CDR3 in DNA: TGTGCCAGCAGCCCCGGGCCTAGCGCCGGGGAGCTGTTTTTT.